Below, 27 T cell receptor beta chains from the same sample are listed, as sequenced in a study of shared clonotypes between healthy human individuals. Data came from immunoSEQ multiplex PCR; TCRdb stores just in-frame clones and leaves some out. The sample has about 980,000 clones, 76% seen once. Sequencing was done on a sample of memory CD4+ T cells sorted from blood. The subset denotes: CD45RA-negative fraction. The receptors shown here come from a man in his late teens or twenties in good health.

The rearrangement uses TRBV18 and TRBJ2-6, with 8 positions matching TRBD1. CDR3 size: 18 residues. Germline lookup yields CDR1 KGHSH and CDR2 LQKENI. Trimming removed 6 bases from V and 2 bases from J; junction bases left unmatched: 12. The CDR3 spells CASSPRETGGAGANVLTF. In nucleotides, the CDR3 is TGTGCCAGCTCCCCGAGGGAAACAGGGGGAGCTGGGGCCAACGTCCTGACTTTC. Complete variable domain (other parts from reference TRBV18 and TRBJ2-6): NAGVMQNPRHLVRRRGQEARLRCSPMKGHSHVYWYRQLPEEGLKFMVYLQKENIIDESGMPKERFSAEFPKEGPSILRIQQVVRGDSAAYFCASSPRETGGAGANVLTFGAGSRLTVL.

In the case of this clone: Other DNA sequences in the sample encode the same CDR3. The J gene is TRBJ2-7, the V gene TRBV19, with 8 bases matching TRBD1. There are 14 residues in the CDR3. Unmatched junction bases numbered 8, after V lost 6 bases and J lost 4 bases. Germline values: CDR1 LNHDA, CDR2 SQIVND (reference sequence). The chain's CDR3 is CASSPQGAWYEQYF. The CDR3 nucleotides are TGTGCCAGTAGCCCTCAGGGGGCTTGGTACGAGCAGTACTTC.

This rearrangement joins TRBV7-2 to TRBJ1-3, with TRBD1 as a possible D gene (6 bases). Germline CDR1 reads SGHTA; CDR2 reads FQGNSA. The V end was cut by 1 base, the J end by 2 bases, with 18 bases between. The CDR3 runs to 18 residues. The CDR3 here is CASSLEGNRARPGNTIYF. CDR3 in DNA: TGTGCCAGCAGCTTAGAAGGGAACAGGGCCAGGCCTGGAAACACCATATATTTT.

The V and J genes are TRBV10-3 and TRBJ1-1, with a possible D match to TRBD1 (5 bases). The CDR3 is made up of 15 amino acids. Trimming removed 3 bases at V and 1 base at J, with 12 bases between. Germline CDR1 and CDR2: ENHRY and SYGVKD. The CDR3 nucleotides read TGTGCCATCAGTGAAAAAGGACAAGAGAACACTGAAGCTTTCTTT. Translation: CAISEKGQENTEAFF.

The chain carries TRBV29-1 and TRBJ2-7, with D maybe TRBD1 (5 bases). The CDR3 is 14 residues long. Looked up from germline, CDR1 is SQVTM and CDR2 is ANQGSEA. V was clipped by 4 bases and J by 3 bases, with 16 bases between them. CDR3 protein: CSVVTQGRSYEQYF. In DNA, the CDR3 is TGCAGCGTTGTGACGCAGGGAAGAAGCTACGAGCAGTACTTC.

This chain's CDR3 is CASSKVTETQYF. DNA for the CDR3: TGTGCCAGCAGCAAAGTTACTGAGACCCAGTACTTC. V and J are TRBV21-1 and TRBJ2-5; the table's D call, TRBD2, has no DNA check behind it. TRBV21-1 is recorded as a pseudogene. The CDR3 contains 12 residues.

The chain has TRBV21-1 and TRBJ2-7; the table's D call TRBD2 went unverified against the DNA. TRBV21-1 is labeled a pseudogene. This CDR3 is 16 amino acids long. The CDR3 DNA sequence: TGTGCCAGCAGACCCTGGGAACTAGGTTACTCCTACGAGCAGTACTTC. Its protein product is CASRPWELGYSYEQYF.

The chain uses TRBV30 and TRBJ1-6; 7 nucleotides agree with TRBD1. The CDR3 totals 15 residues. Germline V lookup: CDR1 GTSNPN, CDR2 SVGIG (reference sequence). The trim removed 7 bases at V and 3 bases at J, leaving 9 bases unmatched. The CDR3 DNA is TGTGCCTCGACACGAGGGACAGTCTATAATTCACCCCTCCACTTT. Translating it yields CASTRGTVYNSPLHF.

The V and J genes are TRBV5-6 and TRBJ2-6; D is perhaps TRBD1 (5 bases). CDR3 length equals 15 residues. The V gene's germline CDR1 is SGHDT and CDR2 YYEEEE. Trimming took off 4 bases at V and 1 base at J, with 9 bases between the two ends. The CDR3 here is CASSPAGSGANVLTF. CDR3 DNA sequence: TGTGCCAGCAGCCCCGCAGGGTCTGGGGCCAACGTCCTGACTTTC.

This chain links TRBV7-9 with TRBJ2-1; 11 bases line up with TRBD2. Germline CDR1 reads SEHNR; CDR2 reads FQNEAQ (reference sequence). The V segment lost 3 bases and the J segment 8 bases; nucleotides outside the gene matches: 9. The CDR3 covers 16 residues. The CDR3 bases are TGTGCCAGCAGCTTGACTAGCGGGATGGATTACGATGAGCAGTTCTTC. Residues: CASSLTSGMDYDEQFF. The entire variable domain, with the rest obtained from reference TRBV7-9 and TRBJ2-1, is as follows: DTGVSQNPRHKITKRGQNVTFRCDPISEHNRLYWYRQTLGQGPEFLTYFQNEAQLEKSRLLSDRFSAERPKGSFSTLEIQRTEQGDSAMYLCASSLTSGMDYDEQFFGPGTRLTVL.

This chain joins TRBV10-3 and TRBJ2-3, with 10 bases identical to TRBD2. V gave up 5 bases and J gave up 4 bases; unmatched junction bases: 9. Germline CDR1 is ENHRY and CDR2 is SYGVKD. The CDR3 extends over 16 amino acids. CDR3 coding DNA: TGTGCCATCAGTACGCCGGGACTAGCGAATGCAGATACGCAGTATTTT. As protein: CAISTPGLANADTQYF.

This clone has more than one count but fewer than ten. The chain uses TRBV6-5 and TRBJ1-4; 10 bases agree with TRBD1. V gave up 5 bases and J gave up 10 bases; unmatched junction bases: 7. The CDR3 loop spans 14 amino acids. Germline CDR1 and CDR2: MNHEY and SVGAGI. The CDR3 DNA follows: TGTGCCAGCAGTACAGGGACAGGGGTAGGAAAACTGTTTTTT. It is translated as CASSTGTGVGKLFF.

The V call is TRBV5-1, the J call TRBJ1-4, with D hard to call. Per germline, CDR1 SGHRS and CDR2 YFSETQ. V lost 0 bases to trimming and J lost 0 bases, with 6 bases between them. CDR3 size: 15 residues. In nucleotides, the CDR3 is TGCGCCAGCAGCTTGGCTTCTGCAACTAATGAAAAACTGTTTTTT. This gives the protein CASSLASATNEKLFF. Full variable domain (remainder filled in from reference TRBV5-1 and TRBJ1-4): KAGVTQTPRYLIKTRGQQVTLSCSPISGHRSVSWYQQTPGQGLQFLFEYFSETQRNKGNFPGRFSGRQFSNSRSEMNVSTLELGDSALYLCASSLASATNEKLFFGSGTQLSVL.

The gene calls are TRBV7-9 and TRBJ2-2; TRBD1 is a possible D gene (5 bases). The CDR3 runs 14 residues. The ends were cut back, 7 bases at V and 6 bases at J, with 15 bases in the middle. Germline loops: CDR1 SEHNR, CDR2 FQNEAQ (reference sequence). As DNA, the CDR3 is TGTGCCAGCATCCAACCTTCAGGGTCCGGGGAGCTGTTTTTT. Its translation: CASIQPSGSGELFF.

The chain employs TRBV5-1 and TRBJ1-1; a possible D gene is TRBD1 (6 bases). Per germline, CDR1 SGHRS and CDR2 YFSETQ. V lost 7 bases and J 1 base, leaving 11 bases between the germline ends. The CDR3 is made up of 13 amino acids. CDR3 DNA sequence: TGCGCCAGCCAGGACAGCCAGAACACTGAAGCTTTCTTT. Translation gives CASQDSQNTEAFF.

This sequence joins TRBV21-1 and TRBJ1-2. TRBV21-1 is flagged as a pseudogene. This CDR3 spans 14 amino acids. This chain's CDR3 is CASSKGNRTVGYTF. The CDR3 coding sequence is TGTGCCAGCAGCAAAGGAAACCGGACCGTTGGCTACACCTTC.

In this sample, this clone turned up a few times. This rearrangement joins TRBV14 to TRBJ1-2, with 10 bases that match TRBD1. The CDR3 length is 15 residues. The germline CDR1 and CDR2 sequences are SGHDN and FVKESK. Trimming removed 1 base from V and 4 bases from J; junction bases left unmatched: 3. The CDR3 bases are TGTGCCAGCAGCCAAGGCTGGACAGGGGGCTATGGCTACACCTTC. This sequence encodes CASSQGWTGGYGYTF.

This chain connects TRBV4-3 to TRBJ2-1; D is ambiguous. The length of the CDR3 is 16 residues. The V end lost 1 base, the J end lost 12 bases, and 22 bases lay between the germline ends. Germline CDR1 and CDR2: LGHNA and YSLEER. CDR3 residues: CASSQGSDALQGRQFF. In nucleotides, the CDR3 is TGCGCCAGCAGCCAAGGTTCAGACGCCCTGCAAGGCAGGCAGTTCTTC.

To note about this clone: Given a much more abundant clone one base away, this may be a read error. The chain uses TRBV7-9 and TRBJ1-3, with TRBD1 matching 8 bases. In germline, CDR1 is SEHNR, CDR2 FQNEAQ (reference sequence). V lost 5 bases and J lost 0; bases outside the gene matches: 0. This CDR3 contains 14 residues. CDR3 coding DNA: TGTGCCAGCAGCGGACAGGGCTCTGGAAACACCATATATTTT. Its translation is CASSGQGSGNTIYF.

J is TRBJ1-2 and V is TRBV5-4, with D possibly matching TRBD1 (5 bases). V lost 3 bases and J 5 bases, leaving 17 bases between the germline ends. Germline CDR1 reads SGHNT; CDR2 reads YYREEE (reference sequence). The CDR3 is 15 amino acids. CDR3 sequence reads: CASSSRGGSGYGYTF. As DNA, the CDR3 is TGTGCCAGCAGCTCCCGGGGGGGATCGGGTTATGGCTACACCTTC.

The chain joins TRBV28 to TRBJ1-5; D unclear. Germline V lookup: CDR1 MDHEN, CDR2 SYDVKM. The V end was cut by 2 bases, the J end by 0 bases, with 8 bases between. CDR3 length: 15 residues. The CDR3 is CASSLIQASNQPQHF. The CDR3 DNA is TGTGCCAGCAGTTTAATTCAGGCTAGCAATCAGCCCCAGCATTTT.

This chain joins TRBV14 and TRBJ1-4; D gene uncertain. V lost 1 base, J lost 0 bases, and 12 bases lay in between. The germline V gene has CDR1 SGHDN and CDR2 FVKESK. The CDR3 totals 17 residues. The CDR3 reads CASSQGHSWATNEKLFF. The CDR3 coding sequence is TGTGCCAGCAGCCAAGGACACTCCTGGGCAACTAATGAAAAACTGTTTTTT.

The chain has TRBV6-1 and TRBJ2-7; TRBD2 might be the D (6 bases). Germline CDR1 MNHNS, CDR2 SASEGT. Trimming left V 3 bases short and J 7 bases short, with 10 bases between. This CDR3 is 12 amino acids long. The CDR3 DNA reads TGTGCCAGCAGTGAGATTGGGAGGGAGCAGTACTTC. The encoded protein is CASSEIGREQYF.

This clone was counted between two and nine times. The chain has TRBV10-3 and TRBJ1-2, with TRBD1 identical over 9 bases. The CDR3 length is 15 residues. Germline loops: CDR1 ENHRY, CDR2 SYGVKD. V shed 4 bases and J 6 bases; nucleotides not matched to a gene: 9. DNA for the CDR3: TGTGCCATCAGTGCCTCGGGACAGGGAGAGGATGGCTACACCTTC. Its translation: CAISASGQGEDGYTF.

About this clone: Other DNA sequences of this sample code for an identical CDR3. This chain's CDR3 is CASNFPGRAYEQYF. CDR3 in DNA: TGTGCCAGCAACTTCCCGGGAAGGGCCTACGAGCAGTACTTC. J is TRBJ2-7 and V is TRBV6-1; maybe TRBD2 (5 bases). Germline loops: CDR1 MNHNS, CDR2 SASEGT. V dropped 7 bases and J dropped 2 bases, with 15 bases sitting between them. The CDR3 runs to 14 residues.

The rearrangement links TRBV6-1 to TRBJ2-2; D is uncertain. V lost 7 bases, J lost 1 base, and 13 bases lay in between. The CDR3 consists of 15 residues. Germline CDR1 is MNHNS and CDR2 is SASEGT. The CDR3 DNA reads as TGTGCCAGCAAGGAATTCGCTATGAACACCGGGGAGCTGTTTTTT. Its translation is CASKEFAMNTGELFF.

This clone has more than one count but fewer than ten. The V and J genes are TRBV10-3 and TRBJ1-6, with 7 bases lining up with TRBD1. The germline gives CDR1 ENHRY, CDR2 SYGVKD. CDR3 length: 14 residues. The junction had 4 bases not matched to a gene; V was cut back by 6 bases and J by 5 bases. Written as DNA, the CDR3 is TGTGCCATCAGCCCAGGGACAGATAATTCACCCCTCCACTTT. It encodes CAISPGTDNSPLHF.